This T cell receptor beta chain was retrieved from a study of spatial heterogeneity in lung cancer. Study information: On average, each unique TCR and UMI combination appeared more than ten times in raw reads. Overall study findings and caveats: Tumors with more nonsynonymous mutations had more expanded intratumoral alpha and beta TCRs.

This CDR3 is 20 amino acids long. Germline CDR1 reads SGHRS; CDR2 reads YFSETQ. V was pared by 3 bases and J by 3 bases, with 17 bases of the junction left unmatched. In the library, each TCR cDNA molecule bore its own unique molecular identifier. TCRdb reprocessed the 5' RACE reads with MiXCR, giving one entry per CDR3 protein. The table records around 95,000 distinct CDR3 sequences, approximately 4% of them present only once. The sample's time point: sample taken at primary tumor resection. Only a few counts were recorded for this clonotype. Its antigen is not identified. The TCR comes from a male donor with early-stage non-small cell lung cancer. V usage is TRBV5-1 and J usage is TRBJ2-7, with TRBD2 identical over 14 bases. Sequenced here: lung tumor tissue, sampled at surgery. CDR3 nucleotide sequence: TGCGCCAGCAGCTGGGACCGGACTAGCGGGAGGAAGGCGCCGGACTACGAGCAGTACTTC. Its translation is CASSWDRTSGRKAPDYEQYF.